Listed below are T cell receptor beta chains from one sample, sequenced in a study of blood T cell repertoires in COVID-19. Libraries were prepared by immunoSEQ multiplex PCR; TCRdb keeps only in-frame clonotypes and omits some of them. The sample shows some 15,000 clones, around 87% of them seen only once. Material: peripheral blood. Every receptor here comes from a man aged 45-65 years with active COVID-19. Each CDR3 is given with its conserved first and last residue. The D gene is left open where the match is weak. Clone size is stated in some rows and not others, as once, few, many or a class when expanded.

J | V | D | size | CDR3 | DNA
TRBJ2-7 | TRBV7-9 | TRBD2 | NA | CASSLARPGGSYEQYF | TGTGCCAGCAGCTTAGCGCGACCGGGAGGCTCCTACGAGCAGTACTTC
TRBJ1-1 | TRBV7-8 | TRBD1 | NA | CASSFIGQGQKTFF | TGTGCCAGCAGCTTCATTGGACAGGGACAAAAAACTTTCTTT
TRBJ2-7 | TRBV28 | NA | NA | CASSFRQDSYEQYF | TGTGCCAGCAGTTTCAGACAGGACTCCTACGAGCAGTACTTC
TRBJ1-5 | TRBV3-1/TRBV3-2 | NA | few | CASSQVIRGQPQHF | TGTGCCAGCAGCCAAGTGATCAGGGGACAGCCCCAGCATTTT
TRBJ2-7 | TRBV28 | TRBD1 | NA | CASTTMRTGREQYF | TGTGCCAGCACTACCATGAGGACAGGGAGAGAGCAGTACTTC
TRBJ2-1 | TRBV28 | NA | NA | CASSLSGDEQFF | TGTGCCAGCAGTCTTTCGGGTGATGAGCAGTTCTTC
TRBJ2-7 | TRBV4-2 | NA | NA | CASSQRGGFTSEQYF | TGTGCCAGCAGCCAGAGGGGGGGCTTCACCTCCGAGCAGTACTTC
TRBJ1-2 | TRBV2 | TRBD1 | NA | CASGQGYGYTF | TGTGCCAGCGGACAGGGCTATGGCTACACCTTC
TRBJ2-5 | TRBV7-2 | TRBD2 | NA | CASSLSYWSGSWGETQYF | TGTGCCAGCAGCTTGAGCTACTGGAGCGGGAGTTGGGGAGAGACCCAGTACTTC
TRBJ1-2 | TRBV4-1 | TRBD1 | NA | CASSQDPGTGGSYGYTF | TGCGCCAGCAGCCAAGACCCGGGGACAGGGGGTAGCTATGGCTACACCTTC
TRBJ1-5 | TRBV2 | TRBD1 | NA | CASSADRVMVNQPQHF | TGTGCCAGCAGCGCGGACAGGGTAATGGTCAATCAGCCCCAGCATTTT
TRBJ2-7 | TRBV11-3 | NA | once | CASSLVGVGEQYF | TGTGCCAGCAGCTTAGTCGGGGTTGGGGAGCAGTACTTC
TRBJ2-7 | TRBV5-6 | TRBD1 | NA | CASSLWVTGGWYEQYF | TGTGCCAGCAGCTTGTGGGTGACAGGGGGTTGGTACGAGCAGTACTTC
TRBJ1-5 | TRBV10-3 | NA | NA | CAISAGNNQPQHF | TGTGCCATCAGTGCAGGGAACAATCAGCCCCAGCATTTT
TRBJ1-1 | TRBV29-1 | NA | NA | CSVEAVTLNTEAFF | TGCAGCGTTGAAGCGGTCACGTTGAACACTGAAGCTTTCTTT
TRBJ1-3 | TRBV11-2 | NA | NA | CASSLWGAGNTIYF | TGTGCCAGCAGCTTATGGGGCGCTGGAAACACCATATATTTT
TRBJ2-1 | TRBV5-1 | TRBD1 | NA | CASSSGTGLIDEQFF | TGCGCCAGCAGCTCCGGGACAGGGTTAATCGACGAGCAGTTCTTC
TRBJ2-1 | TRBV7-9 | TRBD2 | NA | CASSLGGSGRIYNEQFF | TGTGCCAGCAGCTTAGGAGGTAGCGGGAGGATTTACAATGAGCAGTTCTTC
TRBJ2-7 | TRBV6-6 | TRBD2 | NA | CASSGRTSGSSHEQYF | TGTGCCAGCAGTGGACGGACTAGCGGGAGCTCCCACGAGCAGTACTTC
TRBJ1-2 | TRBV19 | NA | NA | CASMRGSGVGGYTF | TGTGCCAGTATGCGAGGGTCGGGTGTGGGAGGCTACACCTTC
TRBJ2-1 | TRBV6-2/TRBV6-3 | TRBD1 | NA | CASSFMTGMGSYNEQFF | TGTGCCAGCAGTTTTATGACAGGGATGGGCTCCTACAATGAGCAGTTCTTC
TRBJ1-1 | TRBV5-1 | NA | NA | CASSLSGMNTEAFF | TGCGCCAGCAGCTTGAGCGGAATGAACACTGAAGCTTTCTTT
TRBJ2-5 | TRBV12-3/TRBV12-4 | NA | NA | CASRDSIQETQYF | TGTGCCAGCAGAGACAGTATCCAAGAGACCCAGTACTTC
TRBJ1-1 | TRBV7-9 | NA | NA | CASSPARGVETEAFF | TGTGCCAGCAGCCCCGCAAGGGGTGTAGAAACTGAAGCTTTCTTT
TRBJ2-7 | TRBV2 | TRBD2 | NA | CASSSGRGDYEQYF | TGTGCCAGCAGTTCAGGACGGGGGGACTACGAGCAGTACTTC
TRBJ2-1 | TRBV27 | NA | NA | CASSLGGTGVYNEQFF | TGTGCCAGCAGTTTAGGAGGGACCGGGGTGTACAATGAGCAGTTCTTC
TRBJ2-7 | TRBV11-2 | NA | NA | CASSLEGGTFYEQYF | TGTGCCAGCAGCTTAGAAGGCGGTACGTTCTACGAGCAGTACTTC
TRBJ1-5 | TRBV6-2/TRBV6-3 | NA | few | CASSYRSRDIYSNQPQHF | TGTGCCAGCAGTTACCGAAGCCGGGACATTTATAGCAATCAGCCCCAGCATTTT
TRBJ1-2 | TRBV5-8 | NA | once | CASSLERRASYGYTF | TGTGCCAGCAGCTTGGAACGCAGGGCGAGCTATGGCTACACCTTC
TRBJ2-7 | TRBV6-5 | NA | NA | CASRPPERTTVYF | TGTGCCAGCAGACCTCCAGAACGGACAACCGTTTACTTC
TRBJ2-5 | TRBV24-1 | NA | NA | CATSHKETQYF | TGTGCCACCTCTCACAAAGAGACCCAGTACTTC
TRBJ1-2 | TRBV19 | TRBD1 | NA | CASTLGQAANYGYTF | TGTGCCAGTACCCTCGGACAGGCCGCTAACTATGGCTACACCTTC
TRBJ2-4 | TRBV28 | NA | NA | CASSPTAGVVSGAKNIQYF | TGTGCCAGCAGTCCTACGGCAGGGGTTGTGAGTGGTGCCAAAAACATTCAGTACTTC
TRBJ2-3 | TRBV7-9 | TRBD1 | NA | CASSLEGQVEYF | TGTGCCAGCAGCTTAGAAGGACAGGTGGAGTATTTT
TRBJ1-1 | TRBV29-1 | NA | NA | CSVVGVTEAFF | TGCAGCGTAGTGGGCGTCACTGAAGCTTTCTTT
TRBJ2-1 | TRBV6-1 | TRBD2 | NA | CASSETLAGGPREQFF | TGTGCCAGCAGTGAAACATTAGCGGGAGGGCCTCGTGAGCAGTTCTTC
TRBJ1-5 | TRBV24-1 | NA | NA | CATSETGNQPQHF | TGTGCCACCAGTGAAACGGGCAATCAGCCCCAGCATTTT
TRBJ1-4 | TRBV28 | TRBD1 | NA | CASSLGGDRGNEKLFF | TGTGCCAGCAGTTTAGGGGGGGACAGGGGGAATGAAAAACTGTTTTTT
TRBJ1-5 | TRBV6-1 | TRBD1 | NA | CASSEYGGGSQPQHF | TGTGCCAGCAGTGAATACGGAGGGGGCAGCCAGCCCCAGCATTTT
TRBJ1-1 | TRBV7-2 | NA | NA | CASSRSGQNTEAFF | TGTGCCAGCAGCCGTTCAGGACAGAACACTGAAGCTTTCTTT
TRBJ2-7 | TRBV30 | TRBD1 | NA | CAWRGLRDRSPYEQYF | TGTGCCTGGAGGGGTCTCCGGGACAGGTCACCCTACGAGCAGTACTTC
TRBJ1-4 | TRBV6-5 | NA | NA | CASSSRGGGEKLFF | TGTGCCAGCAGTTCCCGCGGGGGTGGTGAAAAACTGTTTTTT
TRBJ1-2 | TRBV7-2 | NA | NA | CASSSTGRRGDGYTF | TGTGCCAGCAGCTCCACAGGGCGCAGAGGGGATGGCTACACCTTC
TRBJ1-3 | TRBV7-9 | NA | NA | CASSSQGHSGNTIYF | TGTGCCAGCAGCTCACAGGGACACTCTGGAAACACCATATATTTT
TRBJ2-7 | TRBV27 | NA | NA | CASRGAYEQYF | TGTGCCAGCAGAGGAGCCTACGAGCAGTACTTC
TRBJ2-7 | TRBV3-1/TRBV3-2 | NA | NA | CASSQGLSGAEQYF | TGTGCCAGCAGCCAAGGACTTTCCGGAGCGGAGCAGTACTTC